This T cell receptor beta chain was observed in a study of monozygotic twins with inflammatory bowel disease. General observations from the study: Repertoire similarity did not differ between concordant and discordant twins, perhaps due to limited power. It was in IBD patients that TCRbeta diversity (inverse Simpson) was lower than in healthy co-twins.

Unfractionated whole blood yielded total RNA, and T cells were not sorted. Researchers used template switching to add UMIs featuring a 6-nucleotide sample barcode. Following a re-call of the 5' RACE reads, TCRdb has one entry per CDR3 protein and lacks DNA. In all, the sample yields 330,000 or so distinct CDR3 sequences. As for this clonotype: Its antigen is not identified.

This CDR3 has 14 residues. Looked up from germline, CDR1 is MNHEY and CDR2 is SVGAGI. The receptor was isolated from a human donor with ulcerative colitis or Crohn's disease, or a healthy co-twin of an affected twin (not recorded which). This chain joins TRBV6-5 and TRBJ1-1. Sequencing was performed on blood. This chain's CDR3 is CASSYIGEGTEAFF.